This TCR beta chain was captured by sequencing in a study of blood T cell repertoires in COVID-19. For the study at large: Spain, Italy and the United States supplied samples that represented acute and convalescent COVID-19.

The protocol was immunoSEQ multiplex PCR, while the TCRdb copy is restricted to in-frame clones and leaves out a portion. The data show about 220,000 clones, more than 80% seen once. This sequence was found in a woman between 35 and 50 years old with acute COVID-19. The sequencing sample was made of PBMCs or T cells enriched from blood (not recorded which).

The CDR3 here is CASSLLGQGNTIYF. CDR3 nucleotides: TGCGCCAGCAGCCTATTGGGACAGGGAAACACCATATATTTT. The chain links TRBV5-1 to TRBJ1-3, with TRBD1 matching over 7 bases. The CDR3 extends over 14 amino acids. V lost 4 bases to trimming and J lost 4 bases; unmatched junction nucleotides: 5. Looked up from germline, CDR1 is SGHRS and CDR2 is YFSETQ.